The 5 T cell receptor beta chains in this list originate from one sample, sequenced in a study of identical twins. TCRdb recomputed calls from the 5' RACE reads with MiXCR, one row per CDR3 protein. The table includes about 430,000 distinct CDR3 sequences, 18% detected once. What was sequenced was naive T cells sorted from blood. These receptors all stem from a man aged 45-65 years in good health.

This chain uses TRBV28 with TRBJ2-2; D possibly uses TRBD1 or TRBD2 (6 bases each). Germline values: CDR1 MDHEN, CDR2 SYDVKM. The CDR3 length is 14 residues. The germline V and J ends were trimmed by 7 bases and 4 bases, with 13 bases remaining between them. The CDR3 spells CASIGGPRTGELFF. In nucleotides, the CDR3 is TGTGCCAGCATTGGGGGGCCGCGCACCGGGGAGCTGTTTTTT.

There are a few counts of this clonotype. The rearrangement uses TRBV9 and TRBJ1-2; TRBD1 aligns across 8 bases. J gave up 5 bases and V 5 bases, and 5 bases lay outside the gene matches. Looked up from germline, CDR1 is SGDLS and CDR2 is YYNGEE. The CDR3 sequence is 13 residues long. The CDR3 sequence: CASRAGQAYGYTF. In DNA, the CDR3 is TGTGCCAGCAGAGCGGGACAGGCTTATGGCTACACCTTC.

In this sample, this clonotype turned up a few times. The CDR3 DNA follows: TGTGCCAGCAGTTACCTAGAGGGCACTGAAGCTTTCTTT. Amino acid sequence: CASSYLEGTEAFF. This chain uses TRBV5-5 with TRBJ1-1; D not resolved. CDR3 length: 13 residues. Germline CDR1 SGHKS, CDR2 YYEKEE (reference sequence). V was shortened by 5 bases and J by 4 bases, with 12 bases between the two germline ends.

This clonotype was observed a few times. This chain uses TRBV10-3 with TRBJ1-4; 7 bases fit TRBD1. The CDR3 consists of 15 residues. J lost 10 bases, V lost 6 bases, and 14 bases had no gene match. The germline gives CDR1 ENHRY, CDR2 SYGVKD. This CDR3 is CAIRDTGAHFGKLFF. The CDR3 DNA follows: TGTGCCATCAGAGATACAGGGGCCCATTTTGGAAAACTGTTTTTT.

The V gene is TRBV19, the J gene TRBJ2-1; 7 positions match TRBD2. V was pared by 4 bases and J by 3 bases, with 6 bases of the junction left unmatched. The CDR3 spans 15 residues. Germline lookup yields CDR1 LNHDA and CDR2 SQIVND (reference sequence). CDR3 amino acids: CASSTLAASYNEQFF. CDR3 coding DNA: TGTGCCAGTAGTACCCTAGCGGCCAGCTACAATGAGCAGTTCTTC.